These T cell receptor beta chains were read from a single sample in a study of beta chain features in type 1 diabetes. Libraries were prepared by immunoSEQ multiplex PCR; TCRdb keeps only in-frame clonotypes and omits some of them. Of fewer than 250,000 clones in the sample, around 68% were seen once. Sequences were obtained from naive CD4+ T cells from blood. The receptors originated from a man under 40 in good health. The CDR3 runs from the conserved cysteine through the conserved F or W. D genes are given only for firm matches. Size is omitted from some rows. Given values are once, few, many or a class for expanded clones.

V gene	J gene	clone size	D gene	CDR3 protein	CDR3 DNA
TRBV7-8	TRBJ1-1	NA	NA	CASSLRENTEAFF	TGTGCCAGCAGCTTAAGGGAGAACACTGAAGCTTTCTTT
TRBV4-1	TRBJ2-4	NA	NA	CASSQDRGLAKNIQYF	TGCGCCAGCAGCCAAGATCGCGGACTGGCCAAAAACATTCAGTACTTC
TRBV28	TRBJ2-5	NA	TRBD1	CASSPGTGGGETQYF	TGTGCCAGCAGCCCCGGGACAGGGGGCGGAGAGACCCAGTACTTC
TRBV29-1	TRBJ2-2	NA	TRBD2	CSALASNTGELFF	TGCAGCGCACTAGCGTCGAACACCGGGGAGCTGTTTTTT
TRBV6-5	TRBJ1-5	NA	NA	CASSPAGRDQPQHF	TGTGCCAGCAGCCCCGCGGGGCGAGATCAGCCCCAGCATTTT
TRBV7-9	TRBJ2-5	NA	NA	CASSLGRDTETQYF	TGTGCCAGCAGCTTAGGGAGGGACACAGAGACCCAGTACTTC
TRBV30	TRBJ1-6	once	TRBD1	CAWSVAQGESPLHF	TGTGCCTGGAGTGTGGCACAGGGGGAATCACCCCTCCACTTT
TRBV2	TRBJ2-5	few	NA	CASSDWPARTQYF	TGTGCCAGCAGTGATTGGCCCGCTCGGACCCAGTACTTC
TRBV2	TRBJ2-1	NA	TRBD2	CASTLTSGRYLFF	TGTGCCAGCACCCTTACTAGCGGGAGGTATCTGTTCTTC
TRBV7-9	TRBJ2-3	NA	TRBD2	CASSLLAGSTDTQYF	TGTGCCAGCAGCCTACTAGCGGGGAGCACAGATACGCAGTATTTT
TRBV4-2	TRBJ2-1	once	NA	CASSQDSRNEQFF	TGTGCCAGCAGCCAAGATAGTCGGAATGAGCAGTTCTTC
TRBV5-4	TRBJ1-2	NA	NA	CASSLVGTNYGYTF	TGTGCCAGCAGCTTGGTTGGCACTAACTATGGCTACACCTTC
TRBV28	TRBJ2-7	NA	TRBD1	CASSGDSPFYEQYF	TGTGCCAGCAGTGGGGACAGTCCTTTCTACGAGCAGTACTTC
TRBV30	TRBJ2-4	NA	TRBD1	CAWSLRTGNIQYF	TGTGCCTGGAGCCTTAGGACAGGAAACATTCAGTACTTC
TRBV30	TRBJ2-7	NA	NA	CAWSVHGGVRSEQYF	TGTGCCTGGAGTGTACATGGCGGGGTCCGATCTGAGCAGTACTTC
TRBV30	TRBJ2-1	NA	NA	CAWSGGSGSYNEQFF	TGTGCCTGGAGTGGGGGGAGCGGCTCCTACAATGAGCAGTTCTTC
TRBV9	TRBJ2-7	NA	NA	CASSVLSGRTYEQYF	TGTGCCAGCAGCGTACTGAGCGGCAGAACCTACGAGCAGTACTTC
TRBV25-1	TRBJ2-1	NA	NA	CASSEPGGAYNEQFF	TGTGCCAGCAGTGAGCCAGGGGGGGCCTACAATGAGCAGTTCTTC
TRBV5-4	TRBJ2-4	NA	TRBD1	CASSSNTGQPNIQYF	TGTGCCAGCAGCTCTAATACGGGACAGCCAAACATTCAGTACTTC
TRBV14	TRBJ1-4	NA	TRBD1	CASSVRQGANEKLFF	TGTGCCAGCAGCGTACGACAGGGAGCTAATGAAAAACTGTTTTTT
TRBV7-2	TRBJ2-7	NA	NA	CASSFDVLTPTGQYF	TGTGCCAGCAGCTTCGATGTTCTGACCCCTACCGGGCAGTACTTC
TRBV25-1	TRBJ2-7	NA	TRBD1	CASSRTGVYEQYF	TGTGCCAGCAGTCGGACAGGGGTCTACGAGCAGTACTTC
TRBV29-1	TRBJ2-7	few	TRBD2	CSVDRTSGGLGEQYF	TGCAGCGTCGACAGGACTAGCGGGGGCCTCGGCGAGCAGTACTTC
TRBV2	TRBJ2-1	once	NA	CASSGAGVNEQFF	TGTGCCAGCAGTGGAGCAGGGGTCAATGAGCAGTTCTTC
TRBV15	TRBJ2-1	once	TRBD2	CATSRGGSGRYNEQFF	TGTGCCACCAGCAGAGGGGGAAGCGGGAGGTACAATGAGCAGTTCTTC
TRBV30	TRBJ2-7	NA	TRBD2	CAWSPRLAGGHEQYF	TGTGCCTGGAGTCCACGACTAGCGGGAGGGCACGAGCAGTACTTC
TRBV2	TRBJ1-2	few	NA	CAGRYGYTF	TGTGCCGGGAGATATGGCTACACCTTC
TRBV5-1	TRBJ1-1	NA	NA	CASSLEVNTEAFF	TGCGCCAGCAGCTTGGAAGTGAACACTGAAGCTTTCTTT
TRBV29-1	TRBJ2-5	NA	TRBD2	CSVDLAGTSQETQYF	TGCAGCGTTGATTTAGCGGGAACTTCTCAAGAGACCCAGTACTTC
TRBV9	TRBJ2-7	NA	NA	CASSVDSGDEQYF	TGTGCCAGCAGCGTAGATTCGGGAGACGAGCAGTACTTC
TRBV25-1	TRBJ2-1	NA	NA	CASSELDRDEQFF	TGTGCCAGCAGTGAATTAGATAGGGATGAGCAGTTCTTC
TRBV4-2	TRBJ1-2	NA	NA	CASSHPYRDGYTF	TGTGCCAGCAGCCATCCCTACAGGGATGGCTACACCTTC
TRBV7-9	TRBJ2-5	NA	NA	CASHSQETQYF	TGTGCCAGCCACAGCCAAGAGACCCAGTACTTC
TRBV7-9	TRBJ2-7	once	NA	CASSPEGSIVREQYF	TGTGCCAGCAGCCCCGAGGGCAGTATCGTTAGAGAGCAGTACTTC
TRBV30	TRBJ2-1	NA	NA	CAWSVGYNNEQFF	TGTGCCTGGAGTGTTGGCTATAACAATGAGCAGTTCTTC
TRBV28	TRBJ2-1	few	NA	CASSLVRFDYNEQFF	TGTGCCAGCAGTTTAGTTAGGTTTGACTACAATGAGCAGTTCTTC
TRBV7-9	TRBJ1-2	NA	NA	CASRPANNYGYTF	TGTGCCAGCAGGCCAGCTAATAACTATGGCTACACCTTC
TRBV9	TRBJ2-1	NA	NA	CASSVGWGNYNEQFF	TGTGCCAGCAGCGTAGGATGGGGAAACTACAATGAGCAGTTCTTC
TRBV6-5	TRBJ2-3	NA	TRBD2	CASSRAGVRDTQYF	TGTGCCAGCAGCCGAGCGGGAGTGCGAGATACGCAGTATTTT
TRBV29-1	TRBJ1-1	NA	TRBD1	CSGGTGVTEAFF	TGCAGCGGAGGGACAGGGGTTACTGAAGCTTTCTTT
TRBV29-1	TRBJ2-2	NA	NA	CSAFPGTGGELFF	TGCAGCGCCTTCCCCGGGACTGGCGGGGAGCTGTTTTTT
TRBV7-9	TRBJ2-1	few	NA	CASSFSIGREQFF	TGTGCCAGCAGCTTCAGTATAGGGCGGGAGCAGTTCTTC